This T cell receptor beta chain was found in a study of blood T cells in healthy people across ages. There were at least 5.5 micrograms of total RNA extracted from every sample. The CDR3 contains 12 residues. Germline CDR1 reads SQVTM; CDR2 reads ANQGSEA. Trimming pared 6 bases from V and 3 bases from J, leaving 11 bases between. A second PCR, run for about 6 to 11 cycles, used a sample-barcoded 5' primer plus a J-beta primer mix. TCRdb passed the 5' RACE reads through MiXCR, listing each CDR3 protein once. The data show about 620,000 distinct CDR3 sequences, approximately 52% seen once. This clonotype was recorded only once. Its antigen is currently unknown. The study, taken as a whole, reports: With age, beta diversity per million T cells declined roughly linearly, significantly by over 35. The CMV status of each donor remained undetermined, and this could have confounded shifts in expanded clonotypes. More naive CD4+ cells and higher diversity marked long-lived donors relative to aged donors.

What was sequenced was blood. The origin of this receptor is a woman of 80 years or more in good health. The genes are TRBV29-1 and TRBJ1-1; perhaps TRBD1 as D (6 bases). CDR3 sequence: CSVNRDYTEAFF. The CDR3 region has the DNA TGCAGCGTCAACAGGGATTACACTGAAGCTTTCTTT.